Presented here are 14 T cell receptor beta chains from one specimen sequenced in a study of cytomegalovirus exposure and HLA in healthy donors. PCR was performed using 60 Vbeta and 13 Jbeta primers. Clones were read by immunoSEQ multiplex PCR, and TCRdb kept only the in-frame ones, dropping some. The sample lists 220,000 or so clones; under 80% were seen once. What was sequenced was PBMCs. The source of these receptors is a woman in her thirties in good health and CMV-seronegative.

The chain recombines TRBV10-2 with TRBJ1-1; a possible D gene is TRBD1 (6 bases). Deletions cut 2 bases from V and 0 bases from J, with 13 bases between. Germline values: CDR1 WSHSY, CDR2 SAAADI. This CDR3 region has 16 residues. The CDR3 DNA follows: TGCGCCAGCAGTGAGCCTACAGGGCCTTTGAACACTGAAGCTTTCTTT. This gives the protein CASSEPTGPLNTEAFF.

V and J are TRBV10-3 and TRBJ2-3; tentatively, D is TRBD1 (6 bases). The V end lost 7 bases, the J end lost 7 bases, and 15 bases lay between the germline ends. Per germline, CDR1 ENHRY and CDR2 SYGVKD. The CDR3 runs 13 residues. The CDR3 coding sequence is TGTGCCATCACTAAGGACAGAGGTTATACGCAGTATTTT. It is translated as CAITKDRGYTQYF.

The chain combines TRBV5-1 with TRBJ2-3, with a tentative D call TRBD2 (7 bases). The CDR3 spans 15 residues. Trimming shortened V by 2 bases and J by 4 bases, and 14 bases separated the two germline ends. The V gene's germline CDR1 is SGHRS and CDR2 YFSETQ. CDR3 residues: CASSFLAEGADTQYF. The CDR3 DNA reads TGCGCCAGCAGCTTTCTAGCGGAGGGGGCAGATACGCAGTATTTT.

This clone was detected a few times. The chain has TRBV2 and TRBJ1-1; D is unresolved. This CDR3 has 13 residues. V was shortened by 8 bases and J by 8 bases, with 18 bases between the two germline ends. Germline-derived CDR1 and CDR2 are SNHLY and FYNNEI. Here the CDR3 reads CASGSVSKKEAFF. The CDR3 region has the DNA TGTGCCAGCGGCTCCGTATCGAAGAAGGAAGCTTTCTTT.

Turning to this clone: The junction differs from germline at one of its ends, possibly a read error. The chain employs TRBV13 and TRBJ1-1; TRBD1 is a possible D gene (5 bases). The CDR3 extends over 17 amino acids. Looked up from germline, CDR1 is PRHDT and CDR2 is FYEKMQ (reference sequence). This chain's CDR3 is CVSSLSRGDSRNTEAFF. The CDR3 DNA sequence: TGTGTCAGCAGCTTAAGTCGAGGAGACAGCCGGAACACTGAAGCTTTCTTT.

The chain combines TRBV11-3 with TRBJ2-7; a weak D match, TRBD1 (6 bases). In germline, CDR1 is SGHNT, CDR2 YENEEA. V lost 3 bases, J lost 1 base, and 10 bases lay in between. The CDR3 is 14 residues long. The CDR3, as DNA: TGTGCCAGCAGCTTTACGACAGGATCCTACGAGCAGTACTTC. This gives the protein CASSFTTGSYEQYF.

The chain uses TRBV10-1 and TRBJ2-2; D ambiguous. The germline V gene has CDR1 WNHNN and CDR2 SYGVQD (reference sequence). V was shortened by 4 bases and J by 5 bases, with 2 bases between the two germline ends. CDR3 length: 11 residues. The CDR3 region has the DNA TGCGCCAGCAGTGCGACCGGGGAGCTGTTTTTT. Translation gives CASSATGELFF.

The V and J genes are TRBV27 and TRBJ2-1; tentatively, D is TRBD1 (6 bases). Trimming took off 6 bases at V and 9 bases at J, with 12 bases between the two ends. This CDR3 has 12 residues. CDR1 and CDR2 from the germline V gene are MNHEY and SMNVEV (reference sequence). The CDR3 protein is CASSLRGTEQFF. The CDR3 bases are TGTGCCAGCAGCTTGAGGGGGACTGAGCAGTTCTTC.

The chain recombines TRBV11-2 with TRBJ2-7; 7 bases are a match to TRBD2. J gave up 3 bases and V 6 bases, and 8 bases lay outside the gene matches. The CDR3 extends over 14 amino acids. Germline V gene lookup returns CDR1 SGHAT and CDR2 FQNNGV. The chain's CDR3 is CASSSAGRIYEQYF. The DNA of the CDR3 is TGTGCCAGCAGTTCCGCCGGGAGGATCTACGAGCAGTACTTC.

This chain connects TRBV19 to TRBJ2-5; 13 bases line up with TRBD2. J gave up 4 bases and V 5 bases, and 7 bases lay outside the gene matches. CDR1 LNHDA and CDR2 SQIVND come from the germline V gene (reference sequence). This CDR3 region has 16 residues. The CDR3 loop is CASSQGTSGMGETQYF. Here the CDR3 DNA reads TGTGCCAGTAGTCAGGGGACTAGCGGGATGGGAGAGACCCAGTACTTC. The full variable domain, rest sourced from reference TRBV19 and TRBJ2-5, is DGGITQSPKYLFRKEGQNVTLSCEQNLNHDAMYWYRQDPGQGLRLIYYSQIVNDFQKGDIAEGYSVSREKKESFPLTVTSAQKNPTAFYLCASSQGTSGMGETQYFGPGTRLLVL.

The chain employs TRBV11-3 and TRBJ2-3; 7 nucleotides align to TRBD2. Germline V gene data show CDR1 as SGHNT and CDR2 as YENEEA. Trimming took 4 bases from V and 2 from J; bases not matched to a gene: 6. CDR3 length: 15 amino acids. CDR3 nucleotide sequence: TGTGCCAGCAGCTCGGACCGGGAGGACACAGATACGCAGTATTTT. Translation: CASSSDREDTDTQYF.

The gene calls are TRBV30 and TRBJ2-7; 8 bases agree with TRBD1. Looked up from germline, CDR1 is GTSNPN and CDR2 is SVGIG (reference sequence). The CDR3 contains 13 residues. The V segment lost 2 bases and the J segment 5 bases; nucleotides outside the gene matches: 5. This CDR3 reads CAWSLTGAHEQYF. The CDR3 DNA is TGTGCCTGGAGTCTGACAGGGGCCCACGAGCAGTACTTC.

The chain employs TRBV4-2 and TRBJ2-7; 9 nucleotides agree with TRBD2. Germline CDR1 and CDR2: LGHNA and YNFKEQ. Trimming removed 0 bases from V and 12 bases from J; junction bases left unmatched: 12. The CDR3 is made up of 15 amino acids. The CDR3 region has the DNA TGTGCCAGCAGCCAAGAAGGTAGCGGGAGCAGGGGAACGTACTTC. This encodes CASSQEGSGSRGTYF.

This clone appeared a few times. The rearrangement joins TRBV2 to TRBJ2-2; 8 nucleotides align to TRBD2. This CDR3 comprises 15 residues. CDR1 is SNHLY and CDR2 is FYNNEI in the germline V gene. With V trimmed by 6 bases and J by 2 bases, 5 bases remained unmatched. CDR3 sequence reads: CASRNSGRNTGELFF. The CDR3 nucleotides are TGTGCCAGCAGGAACAGCGGGAGAAACACCGGGGAGCTGTTTTTT. Looking up the rest from reference TRBV2 and TRBJ2-2 gives the full variable domain: EPEVTQTPSHQVTQMGQEVILRCVPISNHLYFYWYRQILGQKVEFLVSFYNNEISEKSEIFDDQFSVERPDGSNFTLKIRSTKLEDSAMYFCASRNSGRNTGELFFGEGSRLTVL.